Listed below are T cell receptor beta chains from one sample, sequenced in a study of blood T cells in healthy people across ages. TCRdb ran MiXCR on the 5' RACE reads and lists one entry per CDR3 protein. The sample has some 920,000 distinct CDR3 sequences, roughly 51% seen once. The sample consisted of blood. Receptors originate from an older woman in good health. CDR3s include the opening cysteine and the closing phenylalanine or tryptophan. D genes are given only for firm matches. Some rows have no size entry. The others give once, few or many, or a class for an expanded clone.

CSARRLAGGNSYEQYF TGCAGTGCTAGGCGGCTAGCGGGAGGAAACTCCTACGAGCAGTACTTC TRBV20-1 few TRBD2 TRBJ2-7 16
CASSLTSVYQPQHF TGTGCCAGCAGTTTAACCTCAGTGTACCAGCCCCAGCATTTT TRBV12-3/TRBV12-4 - - TRBJ1-5 14
CSALRDSLNIQYF TGCAGTGCTCTTCGGGACAGTTTAAACATTCAGTACTTC TRBV20-1 - TRBD1 TRBJ2-4 13
CASSKTWDVAYNEQFF TGTGCCAGCAGCAAAACGTGGGACGTAGCCTACAATGAGCAGTTCTTC TRBV2 many - TRBJ2-1 16
CASSLVTGYGETQYF TGTGCCAGCAGCTTAGTGACAGGGTACGGGGAGACCCAGTACTTC TRBV7-2 - TRBD1 TRBJ2-5 15
CASSSSGTGGYEQYF TGTGCCAGCAGCTCCTCCGGGACAGGGGGCTACGAGCAGTACTTC TRBV28 many TRBD1 TRBJ2-7 15
CASSQDSISRELFF TGTGCCAGCAGCCAAGATAGCATTTCCCGGGAGCTGTTTTTT TRBV3-1 - - TRBJ2-2 14
CSVGGLAGGGSYEQYF TGCAGCGTTGGTGGACTAGCGGGAGGGGGGTCCTACGAGCAGTACTTC TRBV29-1 - TRBD2 TRBJ2-7 16
CASSSSREGEQYF TGTGCCAGCAGCTCAAGCAGGGAAGGTGAGCAGTACTTC TRBV11-3 - - TRBJ2-7 13
CASSYSNNSPLHF TGTGCCAGCAGCTATTCTAATAATTCACCCCTCCACTTT TRBV7-6 - - TRBJ1-6 13
CASSPSGVIAKNIQYF TGTGCCAGCAGCCCGTCGGGAGTTATAGCCAAAAACATTCAGTACTTC TRBV4-2 - - TRBJ2-4 16
CASSLEGGGIGEQFF TGTGCCAGCAGCTTAGAGGGGGGAGGGATTGGTGAGCAGTTCTTC TRBV7-6 - - TRBJ2-1 15
CASSQTGGYLGEAFF TGTGCCAGCAGCCAGACAGGAGGCTACTTGGGTGAAGCTTTCTTT TRBV3-1 few - TRBJ1-1 15
CASSVIDPYEQYF TGTGCCAGCAGCGTCATCGACCCCTACGAGCAGTACTTC TRBV5-6 - - TRBJ2-7 13
CASTSGGSLYEQYF TGTGCCAGCACTAGTGGGGGGAGTCTCTACGAGCAGTACTTC TRBV7-2 few - TRBJ2-7 14
CASSLLWGPDSQEDQYF TGTGCCAGCAGCTTATTGTGGGGACCCGATTCACAAGAGGACCAGTACTTC TRBV7-9 few - TRBJ2-7 17
CASRMTGSGNEQFF TGTGCCAGCAGGATGACAGGATCGGGCAATGAGCAGTTCTTC TRBV7-8 once - TRBJ2-1 14
CASSQGPLEPEAFF TGTGCCAGCAGCCAAGGCCCACTAGAACCTGAAGCTTTCTTT TRBV3-1 - - TRBJ1-1 14
CASSPARTTDTQYF TGTGCCAGCAGCCCGGCCCGGACCACAGATACGCAGTATTTT TRBV11-2 - - TRBJ2-3 14
CSVDESGAFGYTF TGCAGCGTTGACGAATCAGGGGCTTTTGGCTACACCTTC TRBV29-1 - - TRBJ1-2 13
CASSRGLNTDTQYF TGTGCCAGCAGCCGTGGACTTAACACAGATACGCAGTATTTT TRBV7-2 few - TRBJ2-3 14
CASTMQGGREETQYF TGTGCCAGCACTATGCAGGGAGGGCGAGAGGAGACCCAGTACTTC TRBV27 - TRBD2 TRBJ2-5 15
CASSLGQGADQPQHF TGCGCCAGCAGCCTCGGACAGGGGGCAGACCAGCCCCAGCATTTT TRBV5-1 - TRBD1 TRBJ1-5 15
CASSLYGTSGYTSTDTQYF TGCGCCAGCAGCTTGTACGGGACTAGCGGTTACACTAGCACAGATACGCAGTATTTT TRBV5-1 - TRBD2 TRBJ2-3 19
CASSGSGRGAYNEQFF TGCGCCAGCAGCGGCAGCGGGAGGGGGGCCTACAATGAGCAGTTCTTC TRBV5-1 few TRBD2 TRBJ2-1 16
CASIGPGEQFF TGTGCCAGCATAGGTCCGGGCGAGCAGTTCTTC TRBV7-9 - - TRBJ2-1 11
CAWSPAGLTGTQYF TGTGCCTGGAGTCCAGCGGGACTTACAGGGACCCAGTACTTC TRBV30 - TRBD2 TRBJ2-5 14
CASSEAGDREILNTEAFF TGTGCCAGCAGTGAAGCTGGAGACAGGGAAATATTGAACACTGAAGCTTTCTTT TRBV6-1 - TRBD1 TRBJ1-1 18
CASRAGNQPQHF TGTGCCAGCCGGGCGGGGAACCAGCCCCAGCATTTT TRBV6-1 - - TRBJ1-5 12
CASSFRDGVYNEQFF TGCGCCAGCAGCTTCAGGGATGGGGTCTACAATGAGCAGTTCTTC TRBV5-1 - - TRBJ2-1 15
CASSPVGQGGKTQYF TGTGCCAGCAGCCCGGTGGGACAGGGAGGAAAGACCCAGTACTTC TRBV5-6 - TRBD1 TRBJ2-5 15
CASSRTGGIGEQFF TGTGCCAGCAGCCGTACGGGTGGGATCGGGGAGCAGTTCTTC TRBV11-2 - - TRBJ2-1 14
CASKPEAGTEDGYTF TGTGCCAGCAAGCCGGAAGCCGGGACAGAGGATGGCTACACCTTC TRBV6-5 - TRBD1 TRBJ1-2 15
CASSHGVSSYEQYF TGTGCCAGCAGCCACGGCGTGAGCTCCTACGAGCAGTACTTC TRBV3-1 many - TRBJ2-7 14
CASSLKRESSTDTQYF TGTGCCAGCAGCTTAAAACGGGAATCCAGCACAGATACGCAGTATTTT TRBV7-8 - - TRBJ2-3 16
CASSRDRVSSYEQYF TGTGCCAGCAGCCGCGACAGGGTTTCCTCCTACGAGCAGTACTTC TRBV7-2 few TRBD1 TRBJ2-7 15
CASSQDKLLYNEQFF TGTGCCAGCAGCCAAGATAAGCTACTATACAATGAGCAGTTCTTC TRBV3-1 - - TRBJ2-1 15
CSVEEGDSPYEQYF TGCAGCGTTGAAGAGGGTGACAGCCCCTACGAGCAGTACTTC TRBV29-1 - - TRBJ2-7 14
CASSLTLPGTSGANVLTF TGTGCCAGCAGCTTAACATTACCAGGCACCTCTGGGGCCAACGTCCTGACTTTC TRBV7-3 few - TRBJ2-6 18
CASSITSGRALNEQFF TGTGCCAGCAGCATCACTAGCGGGAGGGCCCTCAATGAGCAGTTCTTC TRBV7-2 many TRBD2 TRBJ2-1 16
CASRLPWTSDTEETQYF TGTGCCAGCAGGTTACCCTGGACTAGCGATACCGAAGAGACCCAGTACTTC TRBV6-6 - TRBD2 TRBJ2-5 17
CTSSSGTTYGYTF TGTACCAGCAGTTCCGGGACAACCTATGGCTACACCTTC TRBV12-3/TRBV12-4 - - TRBJ1-2 13
CASSRQTSGRIYEQYF TGTGCCAGCAGCCGGCAGACTAGCGGGAGGATCTACGAGCAGTACTTC TRBV4-2 once TRBD2 TRBJ2-7 16
CASSLAGLQYTDTQYF TGCGCCAGCAGCTTGGCGGGATTACAGTACACAGATACGCAGTATTTT TRBV5-1 - - TRBJ2-3 16
CASTGDGGYTF TGTGCCAGCACCGGGGACGGTGGCTACACCTTC TRBV28 many - TRBJ1-2 11
CASNLRRTGAYEQYF TGTGCCAGCAATCTCAGACGGACGGGAGCCTACGAGCAGTACTTC TRBV28 - - TRBJ2-7 15
CASSLSGTGRRHEQYF TGTGCCAGCAGCTTAAGCGGCACAGGGCGTCGCCACGAGCAGTACTTC TRBV11-2 few - TRBJ2-7 16
CASSFGSANTGELFF TGTGCCAGCAGCTTCGGGTCCGCGAACACCGGGGAGCTGTTTTTT TRBV5-6 - - TRBJ2-2 15
CASSSVRGDHEKLFF TGTGCCAGCAGCTCAGTCAGGGGTGATCATGAAAAACTGTTTTTT TRBV7-2 - - TRBJ1-4 15
CATGPVGWRPDTQYF TGTGCCACCGGCCCCGTAGGATGGCGACCAGATACGCAGTATTTT TRBV27 - - TRBJ2-3 15
CASRDRNVLTF TGTGCCAGCAGGGACCGCAACGTCCTGACTTTC TRBV7-6 once - TRBJ2-6 11
CASSTGQTLSYEQYF TGTGCCAGCAGCACGGGACAGACCCTTTCCTACGAGCAGTACTTC TRBV7-2 - TRBD1 TRBJ2-7 15
CSARDVQGQFSYEQYF TGCAGTGCTAGAGATGTCCAGGGACAGTTCTCCTACGAGCAGTACTTC TRBV20-1 - TRBD1 TRBJ2-7 16
CASSLGGQPRHF TGTGCCAGCAGCTTAGGGGGTCAGCCCCGGCATTTT TRBV7-9 - - TRBJ1-5 12
CASVSHYEQYF TGTGCCAGCGTCTCACACTACGAGCAGTACTTC TRBV7-2 few - TRBJ2-7 11
CASSSDRYEGVDTEAFF TGTGCCAGCAGTTCCGACAGGTACGAAGGGGTGGACACTGAAGCTTTCTTT TRBV28 - - TRBJ1-1 17
CASSQQTGNEQFF TGTGCTAGCAGTCAACAGACAGGCAATGAGCAGTTCTTC TRBV2 few - TRBJ2-1 13
CASSGTQGRGTEAFF TGCGCCAGCAGCGGCACTCAGGGGCGTGGGACTGAAGCTTTCTTT TRBV5-1 - - TRBJ1-1 15
CSVWAGVNSNQPQHF TGCAGCGTTTGGGCCGGTGTCAATAGCAATCAGCCCCAGCATTTT TRBV29-1 once - TRBJ1-5 15
CAITPGTPSAQYF TGTGCCATCACCCCGGGGACCCCCAGCGCGCAGTACTTC TRBV10-3 - - TRBJ2-7 13